This T cell receptor beta chain was documented in a study of blood T cell repertoires in COVID-19. Study as a whole: COVID-19 samples collected from the United States, Italy and Spain covered acute and convalescent phases. PBMCs, B-cell-depleted T cells, or T cells were the source of the cDNA or gDNA that made up the material.

This clone has only one observation. Per the germline V gene, CDR1 is SGDLS and CDR2 is YYNGEE. Trimming pared 4 bases from V and 0 bases from J, leaving 11 bases between. The CDR3 loop spans 16 amino acids. Authors' processing steps: For nucleated cells, counts were estimated from reference gene primer amplification. The method was immunoSEQ multiplex PCR; TCRdb's version includes in-frame clones alone and lacks a portion of them. Clone size and the V and J calls come from that table; the DNA yielded D and trimming. The repertoire has about 200,000 clones, approximately 80% of them found once; the top ten carry 7.4%. The study assigned cohorts using participant-reported clinical history.

V usage is TRBV9 and J usage is TRBJ1-6; D is undetermined. Sequencing input: PBMCs or T cells enriched from blood (not recorded which). This TCR derives from a woman between 35 and 50 years old with acute COVID-19. CDR3 protein: CASSLLDSSYNSPLHF. For the CDR3, the DNA is TGTGCCAGCAGCTTGTTAGATAGCTCCTATAATTCACCCCTCCACTTT.